This T cell receptor beta chain was captured by sequencing in a study of immune evolution from preneoplasia to lung adenocarcinoma. Overall study results and limits: Normal lung had the highest top T cell clone frequencies.

Patients had resection in Japan or China between about 2014 and 2017. Nucleic acids came from premalignant or tumor cells enriched by macro-dissection. This CDR3 has 13 amino acids. Germline lookup yields CDR1 MGHRA and CDR2 YSYEKL. The V end lost 1 base, the J end lost 4 bases, and 2 bases lay between the germline ends. Using immunoSEQ multiplex PCR, the repertoire was profiled, and TCRdb retains in-frame clones only, with some absent. The table lists fewer than 8,000 clones, 75% to 85% of them singletons. As regards this clone: Antigen unknown.

The TCR was taken from a person aged 70 to 85 with lung adenocarcinoma. V gene TRBV4-1 combines with J gene TRBJ2-6; unclear D gene. The sequencing input was FFPE minimally invasive lung adenocarcinoma tissue. As DNA, the CDR3 is TGCGCCAGCAGCCAAGTAGGGGCCAACGTCCTGACTTTC. As protein: CASSQVGANVLTF.